This T cell receptor (beta chain) was recovered during a study of blood T cell repertoires in COVID-19. Study information: Collection of acute and convalescent COVID-19 samples took place in the United States, Italy and Spain.

TCRdb's table, derived via immunoSEQ multiplex PCR, lists solely in-frame clones and lacks some. The sample holds about 26,000 clones; about 86% are singletons and the top ten take roughly 17%. Sequencing was done on a sample of peripheral blood. This sequence was found in a man between 65 and 79 years old with acute or convalescent COVID-19.

This CDR3 reads CASRVHLNTEAFF. The CDR3 DNA reads TGTGCCAGCCGAGTGCATCTGAACACTGAAGCTTTCTTT. The chain carries TRBV27 and TRBJ1-1; D remains unclear. The CDR3 totals 13 residues. Trimming pared 8 bases from V and 0 bases from J, leaving 10 bases between. Germline V gene data show CDR1 as MNHEY and CDR2 as SMNVEV (reference sequence).